This T cell receptor beta chain is from a study of T cells after yellow fever vaccination. MiXCR was run by TCRdb on the 5' RACE reads, yielding one entry per CDR3 protein. The sample lists about 310,000 distinct CDR3 sequences; roughly 4% were seen once. This clonotype was counted a few times. Material: PBMCs, obtained on the day of the yellow fever booster vaccination. The sequence derives from a man younger than 30 who received the YFV17D yellow fever vaccine.

The CDR3 loop is CASSLVRGGNRELFF. The CDR3 DNA follows: TGTGCCAGCAGCTTAGTCCGCGGGGGAAACAGGGAGCTGTTTTTT. The chain uses TRBV7-2 and TRBJ2-2; 7 bases map to TRBD2. With 1 base clipped from V and 9 bases from J, the junction kept 8 bases outside the gene matches. Germline V lookup: CDR1 SGHTA, CDR2 FQGNSA. CDR3 length: 15 amino acids.